The entry below gives a single TCR beta chain sequence along with its context. cDNA prepared by RNA extraction and subsequent reverse transcription served as the template for sequencing. The assay was immunoSEQ multiplex PCR, and TCRdb's table has in-frame clones only and misses some. The sample consists of approximately 150,000 clones, around 47% of them appearing once. Trimming took 1 base from V and 5 from J; bases not matched to a gene: 6. This CDR3 is 15 amino acids long. Germline CDR1 reads SNHLY; CDR2 reads FYNNEI. This sample is part of a study of CD8+ T cells in alopecia areata. The chain links TRBV2 to TRBJ1-1; 8 bases fit TRBD1. The receptor's source is a human donor with alopecia areata. Sequencing was performed on CD4+ T cells sorted from blood. The CDR3 sequence: CASSEGGRGRTEAFF. The CDR3 nucleotides read TGTGCCAGCAGTGAAGGGGGCAGGGGGCGAACTGAAGCTTTCTTT.